The 15 T cell receptor beta chains below were found in one sample sequenced in a study of T-cell memory formation after mild COVID-19. TCRdb fed the 5' RACE reads into MiXCR, producing one record per CDR3 protein. The sample yields hundreds of thousands of distinct CDR3 sequences, 15% to 20% seen once. Sequences were obtained from PBMCs or a T cell subset sorted from them (not recorded which). These receptors all stem from a man aged 18 to 30 who had mild COVID-19 (a few samples of this study predate the infection). Cell type and time point are not known.

This clonotype appeared a few times. The V gene is TRBV7-2, the J gene TRBJ1-5; 8 bases match TRBD1. The CDR3 spans 14 residues. J was trimmed by 15 bases and V by 4 bases; bases with no gene match: 14. Per germline, CDR1 SGHTA and CDR2 FQGNSA. Here the CDR3 reads CASSSDGTGLQGHF. The CDR3 nucleotides are TGTGCCAGCAGCTCTGACGGGACAGGCCTCCAAGGGCATTTT.

This clonotype came up many times. This chain links TRBV5-1 with TRBJ2-5; TRBD2 matches 11 bases. CDR3 length: 15 residues. Looked up from germline, CDR1 is SGHRS and CDR2 is YFSETQ. V shed 3 bases and J 1 base; nucleotides not matched to a gene: 2. The CDR3 region has the DNA TGCGCCAGCAGCTACGGGACTAGCGGCCAAGAGACCCAGTACTTC. Translated, it gives CASSYGTSGQETQYF.

This clonotype was picked up one time. The rearrangement links TRBV18 to TRBJ2-3; D call uncertain. Trimming cost V 3 bases and J 11 bases, with 18 bases left between them. The CDR3 spans 14 residues. The germline V gene has CDR1 KGHSH and CDR2 LQKENI. The CDR3 nucleotides read TGTGCCAGCTCACCCACTCTAGGACCGGAACGGCAGTATTTT. Translated: CASSPTLGPERQYF.

The table lists this clonotype with a few counts. This chain connects TRBV7-2 to TRBJ2-3, with 13 bases that match TRBD2. This CDR3 has 16 amino acids. Germline V CDR1 and CDR2: SGHTA, FQGNSA. J was trimmed by 5 bases and V by 5 bases; bases with no gene match: 7. The CDR3 region is CASSITSGGAEDTQYF. The CDR3 DNA follows: TGTGCCAGCAGCATTACTAGCGGGGGGGCGGAAGATACGCAGTATTTT. The variable domain in full, with the rest retrieved from reference TRBV7-2 and TRBJ2-3, is GAGVSQSPSNKVTEKGKDVELRCDPISGHTALYWYRQSLGQGLEFLIYFQGNSAPDKSGLPSDRFSAERTGGSVSTLTIQRTQQEDSAVYLCASSITSGGAEDTQYFGPGTRLTVL.

V usage is TRBV27 and J usage is TRBJ2-5, with 9 nucleotides matching TRBD1. The CDR3 contains 15 residues. V shed 5 bases and J 4 bases; nucleotides not matched to a gene: 8. In germline, CDR1 is MNHEY, CDR2 SMNVEV (reference sequence). CDR3 sequence (DNA): TGTGCCAGCAGTGAACCGGGACAGGGAGCAGAGACCCAGTACTTC. Translated: CASSEPGQGAETQYF.

This clonotype has only a few counts. The chain has TRBV20-1 and TRBJ2-5; D could derive from TRBD1 or TRBD2 (5 bases each). The CDR3 covers 12 residues. V was trimmed by 6 bases and J by 5 bases, leaving 13 bases between them. CDR1 and CDR2 from the germline V gene are DFQATT and SNEGSKA (reference sequence). This chain's CDR3 is CSAHTRGETQYF. In DNA, the CDR3 is TGCAGTGCCCATACTAGGGGTGAGACCCAGTACTTC.

On this clonotype itself: One end of the junction varies from germline; a read error may be responsible. This chain connects TRBV12-3 or TRBV12-4 to TRBJ2-3; D may be TRBD2 (6 bases). CDR3 length: 14 residues. This chain's CDR3 is CASSLLLAGDTQCF. Here the CDR3 DNA reads TGTGCCAGCAGTTTATTACTAGCTGGAGATACGCAGTGTTTT.

The V call is TRBV4-1, the J call TRBJ1-2, with D perhaps matching TRBD1 (6 bases). The V and J ends lost 4 bases and 5 bases respectively, with 20 bases between them. Per the germline V gene, CDR1 is MGHRA and CDR2 is YSYEKL. The CDR3 is 16 amino acids. In nucleotides, the CDR3 is TGCGCCAGCAGCCGGGGGACACAAAGGAGTTTTTATGGCTACACCTTC. Its translation is CASSRGTQRSFYGYTF.

There are a few counts of this clonotype. This chain connects TRBV4-1 to TRBJ1-1, with D unclear. Trimming removed 6 bases from V and 1 base from J, with 9 bases in between. The CDR3 has 13 residues. Germline assignment: CDR1 MGHRA and CDR2 YSYEKL. The CDR3 spells CASRSVSNTEAFF. DNA of the CDR3: TGCGCCAGCAGATCGGTTTCGAACACTGAAGCTTTCTTT.

This clonotype has just a few counts. This CDR3 reads CASSQEGRVAIRDTEAFF. DNA for the CDR3: TGTGCCAGCAGCCAAGAAGGCAGGGTGGCCATAAGGGACACTGAAGCTTTCTTT. V is TRBV4-2 and J is TRBJ1-1; D is perhaps TRBD1 (5 bases). The CDR3 covers 18 residues. From germline, CDR1 is LGHNA and CDR2 YNFKEQ. V lost 0 bases and J 3 bases, leaving 20 bases between the germline ends.

The CDR3 DNA follows: TGTGCCAGCAGCCAAGAGGGTTTCGGGACCGGGGAGCTGTTTTTT. This sequence encodes CASSQEGFGTGELFF. The chain links TRBV3-1 to TRBJ2-2; D call uncertain. Germline CDR1 and CDR2: LGHDT and YNNKEL (reference sequence). V gave up 0 bases and J gave up 5 bases, with 10 bases separating them. This CDR3 contains 15 residues.

The V and J genes are TRBV7-3 and TRBJ2-5, with a tentative D call TRBD1 (6 bases). Germline V lookup: CDR1 SGHTA, CDR2 FQGTGA. Trimming left V 3 bases short and J 4 bases short, with 12 bases between. The CDR3 length is 14 residues. CDR3 protein: CASSFQGSGETQYF. CDR3 nucleotides: TGTGCCAGCAGCTTTCAGGGGTCGGGAGAGACCCAGTACTTC.

This clonotype has ten or more counts. V is TRBV3-1 and J is TRBJ2-3; D could derive from TRBD1 or TRBD2 (5 bases each). The CDR3 totals 14 residues. With 10 bases removed from V and 6 bases from J, the gap between germline ends came to 20 bases. The germline V gene has CDR1 LGHDT and CDR2 YNNKEL (reference sequence). The CDR3 DNA sequence: TGTGCCACCGCAAGGGACCCTTCGTTCGATACGCAGTATTTT. It codes for CATARDPSFDTQYF.

The chain links TRBV5-6 to TRBJ2-7; 9 bases are shared with TRBD1. With V trimmed by 4 bases and J by 7 bases, 9 bases remained unmatched. The CDR3 sequence is 14 residues long. Germline CDR1 SGHDT, CDR2 YYEEEE. The CDR3 bases are TGTGCCAGCAGCCCCCTGGACAGGGGAAAAGAGCAGTACGTC. It specifies CASSPLDRGKEQYV.

This clonotype was observed at least ten times. The chain has TRBV7-3 and TRBJ2-1, with a possible D match to TRBD2 (5 bases). CDR3 length: 16 residues. Germline lookup yields CDR1 SGHTA and CDR2 FQGTGA. The V gene lost 3 bases and the J gene lost 7 bases, with 19 bases spanning the gap. The CDR3 sequence is CASSFSWSGTRNEQFF. DNA of the CDR3: TGTGCCAGCAGCTTCTCTTGGAGCGGTACGAGGAATGAGCAGTTCTTC.